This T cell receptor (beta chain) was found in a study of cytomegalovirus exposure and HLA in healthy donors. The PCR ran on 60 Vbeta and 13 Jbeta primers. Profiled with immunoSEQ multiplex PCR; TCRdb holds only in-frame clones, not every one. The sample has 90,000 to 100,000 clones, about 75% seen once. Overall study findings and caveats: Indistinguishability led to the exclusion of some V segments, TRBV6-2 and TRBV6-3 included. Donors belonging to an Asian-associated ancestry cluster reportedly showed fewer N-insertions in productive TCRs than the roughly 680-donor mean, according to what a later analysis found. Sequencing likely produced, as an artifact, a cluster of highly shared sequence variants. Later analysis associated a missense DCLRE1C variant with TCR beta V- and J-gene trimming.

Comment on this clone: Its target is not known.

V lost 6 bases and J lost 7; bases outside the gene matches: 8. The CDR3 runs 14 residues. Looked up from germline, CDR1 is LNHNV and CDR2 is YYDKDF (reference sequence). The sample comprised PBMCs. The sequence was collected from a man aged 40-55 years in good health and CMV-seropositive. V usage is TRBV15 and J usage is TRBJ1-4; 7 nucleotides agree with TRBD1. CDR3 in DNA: TGTGCCACCAGAGCGACAGGGTGGGGTGAAAAACTGTTTTTT. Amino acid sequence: CATRATGWGEKLFF.